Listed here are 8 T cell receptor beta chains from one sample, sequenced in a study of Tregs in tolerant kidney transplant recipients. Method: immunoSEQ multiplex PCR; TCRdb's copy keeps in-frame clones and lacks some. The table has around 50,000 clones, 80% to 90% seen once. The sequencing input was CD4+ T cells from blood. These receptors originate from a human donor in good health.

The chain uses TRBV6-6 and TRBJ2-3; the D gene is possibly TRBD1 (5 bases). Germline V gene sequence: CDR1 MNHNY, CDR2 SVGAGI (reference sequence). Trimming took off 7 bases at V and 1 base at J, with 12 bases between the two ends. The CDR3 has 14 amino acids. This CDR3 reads CASTRLQGTDTQYF. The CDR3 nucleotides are TGTGCCAGCACCCGGCTACAGGGCACAGATACGCAGTATTTT.

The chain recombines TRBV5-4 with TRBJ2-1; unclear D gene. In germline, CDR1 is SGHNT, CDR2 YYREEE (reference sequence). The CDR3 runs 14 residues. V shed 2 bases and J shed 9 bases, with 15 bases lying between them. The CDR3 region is CASSLDDPGREQFF. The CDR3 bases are TGTGCCAGCAGCTTAGATGATCCCGGGCGTGAGCAGTTCTTC. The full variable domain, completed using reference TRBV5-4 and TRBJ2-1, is ETGVTQSPTHLIKTRGQQVTLRCSSQSGHNTVSWYQQALGQGPQFIFQYYREEENGRGNFPPRFSGLQFPNYSSELNVNALELDDSALYLCASSLDDPGREQFFGPGTRLTVL.

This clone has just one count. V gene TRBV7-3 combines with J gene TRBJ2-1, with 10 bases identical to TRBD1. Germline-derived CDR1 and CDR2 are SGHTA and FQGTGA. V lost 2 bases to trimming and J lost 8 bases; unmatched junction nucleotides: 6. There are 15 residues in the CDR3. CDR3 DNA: TGTGCCAGCAGCTTACTAGGGACAGGGGATGATGAGCAGTTCTTC. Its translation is CASSLLGTGDDEQFF. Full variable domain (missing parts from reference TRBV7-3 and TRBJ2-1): GAGVSQTPSNKVTEKGKYVELRCDPISGHTALYWYRQSLGQGPEFLIYFQGTGAADDSGLPNDRFFAVRPEGSVSTLKIQRTERGDSAVYLCASSLLGTGDDEQFFGPGTRLTVL.

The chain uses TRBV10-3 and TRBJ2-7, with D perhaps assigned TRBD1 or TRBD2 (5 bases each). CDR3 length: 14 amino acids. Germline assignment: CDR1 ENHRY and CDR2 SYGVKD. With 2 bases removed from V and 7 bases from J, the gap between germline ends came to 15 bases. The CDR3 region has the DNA TGTGCCATCAGTGAGGGACAAGGTGGGGGAGAGCAGTACTTC. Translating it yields CAISEGQGGGEQYF.

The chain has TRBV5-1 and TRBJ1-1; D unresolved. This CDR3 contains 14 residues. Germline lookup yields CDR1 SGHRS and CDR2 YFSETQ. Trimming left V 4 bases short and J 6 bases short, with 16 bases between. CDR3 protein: CASSHLDLESEAFF. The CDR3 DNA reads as TGCGCCAGCAGCCACCTTGATTTGGAATCTGAAGCTTTCTTT.

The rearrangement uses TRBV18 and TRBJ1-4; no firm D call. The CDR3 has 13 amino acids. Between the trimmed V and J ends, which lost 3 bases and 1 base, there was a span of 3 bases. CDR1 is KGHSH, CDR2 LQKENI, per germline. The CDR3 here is CASSPGTNEKLFF. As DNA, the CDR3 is TGTGCCAGCTCACCGGGAACTAATGAAAAACTGTTTTTT.

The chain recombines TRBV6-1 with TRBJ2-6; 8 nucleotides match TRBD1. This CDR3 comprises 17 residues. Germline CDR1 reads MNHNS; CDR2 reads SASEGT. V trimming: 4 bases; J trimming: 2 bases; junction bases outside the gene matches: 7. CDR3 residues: CASSALQGAAGANVLTF. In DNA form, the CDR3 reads TGTGCCAGCAGTGCCCTCCAGGGGGCGGCTGGGGCCAACGTCCTGACTTTC.

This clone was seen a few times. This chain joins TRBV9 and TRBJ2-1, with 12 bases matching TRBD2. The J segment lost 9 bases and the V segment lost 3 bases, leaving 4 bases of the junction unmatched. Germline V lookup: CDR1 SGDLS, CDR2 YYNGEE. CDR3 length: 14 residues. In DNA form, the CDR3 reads TGTGCCAGCAGCGCGCGGACTAGCGGGATTGAGCAGTTCTTC. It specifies CASSARTSGIEQFF.